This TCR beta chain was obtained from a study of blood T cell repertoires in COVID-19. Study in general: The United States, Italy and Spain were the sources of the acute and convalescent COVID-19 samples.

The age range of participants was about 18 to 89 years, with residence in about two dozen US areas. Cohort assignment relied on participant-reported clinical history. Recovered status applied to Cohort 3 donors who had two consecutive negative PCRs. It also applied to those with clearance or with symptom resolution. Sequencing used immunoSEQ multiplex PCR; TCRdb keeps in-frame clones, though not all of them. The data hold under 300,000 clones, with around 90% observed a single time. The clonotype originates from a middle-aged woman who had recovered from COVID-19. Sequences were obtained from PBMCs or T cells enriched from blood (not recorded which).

The CDR3 region has the DNA TGCGCCAGCAGCTTACCACGGACTAGCGGGGCCCTGAACACCGGGGAGCTGTTTTTT. Protein product: CASSLPRTSGALNTGELFF. The chain employs TRBV5-1 and TRBJ2-2; TRBD2 agrees at 12 bases. The CDR3 has 19 amino acids. Germline values: CDR1 SGHRS, CDR2 YFSETQ. After removal of 2 bases from V and 1 base from J, the junction contained 9 bases not matched to a gene.